This TCR beta chain appears in the sequencing data of a study of CXCR3-negative and CXCR3-positive naive CD8 T cells. Notes on the study in general: More hydrophobic TRB CDR3s occurred in CXCR3-positive than in CXCR3-negative naive cells.

A note on this clonotype: As yet, its antigen is unknown.

It was by 5' RACE with UMI labels that the TRB cDNA libraries were prepared. TCRdb re-called the 5' RACE reads; one entry per CDR3 protein, DNA not given. The ten most abundant clones cover around 1.9% of a sample with some 7,000 distinct CDR3 sequences. CDR3 length: 15 amino acids. The germline V gene encodes CDR1 MDHEN and CDR2 SYDVKM. The chain recombines TRBV28 with TRBJ2-3; TCRdb's D gene call, TRBD1, goes unchecked for lack of DNA. Sequencing was performed on naive CXCR3- CD8+ T cells from blood. Specified subset: CD45RO-CCR7+CD27+CD95- naive CD8+ T cells lacking CXCR3 (TNR3-). The sequence came from a human donor in good health. Some clones in this sample may be carry-over from other donors' samples. CDR3: CASSTGAHPTDTQYF. The whole variable domain, filled in from reference TRBV28 and TRBJ2-3, reads DVKVTQSSRYLVKRTGEKVFLECVQDMDHENMFWYRQDPGLGLRLIYFSYDVKMKEKGDIPEGYSVSREKKERFSLILESASTNQTSMYLCASSTGAHPTDTQYFGPGTRLTVL.